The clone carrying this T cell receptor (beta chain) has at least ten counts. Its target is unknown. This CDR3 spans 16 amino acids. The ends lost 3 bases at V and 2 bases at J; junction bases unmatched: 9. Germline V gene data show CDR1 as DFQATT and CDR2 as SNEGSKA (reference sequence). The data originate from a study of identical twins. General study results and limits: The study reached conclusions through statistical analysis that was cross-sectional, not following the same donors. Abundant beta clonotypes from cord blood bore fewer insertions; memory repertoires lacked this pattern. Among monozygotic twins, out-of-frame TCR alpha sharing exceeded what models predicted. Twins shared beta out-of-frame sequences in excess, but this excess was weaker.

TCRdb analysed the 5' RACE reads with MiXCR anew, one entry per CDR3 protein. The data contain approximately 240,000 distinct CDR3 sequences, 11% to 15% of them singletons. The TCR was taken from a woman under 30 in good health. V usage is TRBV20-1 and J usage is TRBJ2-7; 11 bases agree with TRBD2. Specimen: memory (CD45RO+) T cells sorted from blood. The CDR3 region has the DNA TGCAGTGCTAGTCTAACTAGCGGGAGCGACGCCTACGAGCAGTACTTC. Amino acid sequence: CSASLTSGSDAYEQYF.